Presented here are 31 T cell receptor beta chains from one specimen sequenced in a study of neurological immune-mediated disorders. One entry per CDR3 protein, called by TCRdb with MiXCR from the 5' RACE reads. The sample includes 65,000 to 80,000 distinct CDR3 sequences, about 5% seen only once; the top ten take about 2.2%. Sequencing was done on a sample of PBMCs. Receptors originate from a woman in her sixties or seventies with multiple sclerosis.

A remark on this clonotype: A much more abundant neighbour one base away suggests this may be a read error. In this CDR3 the conserved last residue, phenylalanine or tryptophan, is missing, so a read error is likely. The DNA is left out, because the CDR3 cannot be placed on it with certainty; the CDR3 is given as TCRdb lists it. This chain joins TRBV20-1 and TRBJ1-2; the table assigns TRBD1, which was not confirmed against the DNA. The CDR3 region is 12 residues in length, termini included. CDR1 is DFQATT and CDR2 is SNEGSKA in the germline V gene (reference sequence). This chain's CDR3 is CSAPQGMHGYTL.

This clonotype was seen repeatedly, ten times or more. The CDR3 DNA follows: TGCAGTGCCACTAGCCCCGGGATCCGTGCAGATACGCAGTATTTT. It is translated as CSATSPGIRADTQYF. The chain uses TRBV20-1 and TRBJ2-3; tentatively, D is TRBD2 (6 bases). V lost 6 bases and J lost 4, with 20 bases in between. Germline V gene lookup returns CDR1 DFQATT and CDR2 SNEGSKA (reference sequence). CDR3 length: 15 residues.

The sample holds many counts of this clonotype. The rearrangement uses TRBV2 and TRBJ2-3; D remains unclear. V gave up 2 bases and J gave up 0 bases, with 0 bases separating them. Germline CDR1 reads SNHLY; CDR2 reads FYNNEI. The length of the CDR3 is 12 residues. The CDR3 protein is CASSESTDTQYF. The CDR3 region has the DNA TGTGCCAGCAGTGAAAGCACAGATACGCAGTATTTT.

This clonotype came up many times. This rearrangement joins TRBV12-3 or TRBV12-4 to TRBJ1-5; 10 bases are shared with TRBD1. The CDR3 has 14 amino acids. J lost 4 bases, V lost 6 bases, and 3 bases had no gene match. The CDR3, as DNA: TGTGCCAGCAGGCCGGGACAGGGGAATCAGCCCCAGCATTTT. Translated: CASRPGQGNQPQHF.

Many counts were recorded for this clonotype. The gene calls are TRBV7-8 and TRBJ2-7; 8 bases fit TRBD1. The CDR3 loop spans 15 amino acids. The ends lost 1 base at V and 5 bases at J; junction bases unmatched: 7. Per germline, CDR1 SGHVS and CDR2 FQNEAQ. CDR3 nucleotide sequence: TGTGCCAGCAGCTTAGGGACAGGGAAATCCCACGAGCAGTACTTC. This codes for CASSLGTGKSHEQYF.

This clonotype was counted at least ten times. The V gene is TRBV29-1, the J gene TRBJ2-7; possibly TRBD2 for D (6 bases). Looked up from germline, CDR1 is SQVTM and CDR2 is ANQGSEA. V lost 0 bases and J 9 bases, leaving 12 bases between the germline ends. The CDR3 totals 12 residues. CDR3 residues: CSVEEEGWGQYF. The CDR3 DNA reads TGCAGCGTTGAAGAGGAGGGTTGGGGGCAGTACTTC.

Ten or more counts support this clonotype. The chain uses TRBV5-5 and TRBJ2-7; maybe TRBD2 (6 bases). The germline V gene encodes CDR1 SGHKS and CDR2 YYEKEE (reference sequence). The germline V and J ends were trimmed by 4 bases and 5 bases, with 19 bases remaining between them. CDR3 length: 15 residues. The DNA of the CDR3 is TGTGCCAGCAGCCGAGCCGGTGGGAGGCGCGACGAGCAGTACTTC. Amino acid sequence: CASSRAGGRRDEQYF.

This clonotype has a handful of counts. This may be a read error: a much more frequent sequence differs by one nucleotide. The chain links TRBV10-3 to TRBJ1-5; D uncertain. This CDR3 is 15 amino acids long. Germline V gene sequence: CDR1 ENHRY, CDR2 SYGVKD. Here the CDR3 reads CAISEGVGSNQHQHF. The CDR3, as DNA: TGTGCCATCAGTGAGGGTGTCGGAAGCAATCAGCACCAGCATTTT.

This clonotype was seen many times. The chain uses TRBV5-6 and TRBJ1-1; 9 bases agree with TRBD1. The CDR3 has 14 amino acids. The germline CDR1 and CDR2 sequences are SGHDT and YYEEEE. The V segment lost 0 bases and the J segment 4 bases; nucleotides outside the gene matches: 1. The CDR3 spells CASSLGQGGTEAFF. CDR3 bases: TGTGCCAGCAGCTTGGGACAGGGGGGCACTGAAGCTTTCTTT.

This clonotype was recorded at least ten times. This chain uses TRBV7-2 with TRBJ2-3, with D tentatively TRBD2 (5 bases). This CDR3 spans 15 amino acids. V dropped 0 bases and J dropped 2 bases, with 9 bases sitting between them. Germline loops: CDR1 SGHTA, CDR2 FQGNSA. The CDR3 reads CASSLARVATDTQYF. For the CDR3, the DNA is TGTGCCAGCAGCTTAGCGCGGGTAGCCACAGATACGCAGTATTTT.

This clonotype was found many times. The gene calls are TRBV3-1 and TRBJ2-6; 9 bases line up with TRBD1. J gave up 1 base and V 1 base, and 8 bases lay outside the gene matches. The CDR3 loop spans 19 amino acids. The germline CDR1 and CDR2 sequences are LGHDT and YNNKEL (reference sequence). The CDR3 DNA follows: TGTGCCAGCAGCCAAGTCTTGGGACAGGGTACGTCTGGGGCCAACGTCCTGACTTTC. As protein: CASSQVLGQGTSGANVLTF.

Many counts were recorded for this clonotype. The chain carries TRBV7-8 and TRBJ1-1; no clear D. Per the germline V gene, CDR1 is SGHVS and CDR2 is FQNEAQ. V dropped 3 bases and J dropped 1 base, with 12 bases sitting between them. The CDR3 sequence is 15 residues long. The CDR3 DNA follows: TGTGCCAGCAGCTTGATGGTCCAGGCGAACACTGAAGCTTTCTTT. It translates to CASSLMVQANTEAFF.

This clonotype was observed at least ten times. The chain uses TRBV5-4 and TRBJ2-7; 11 bases map to TRBD2. The ends lost 4 bases at V and 3 bases at J; junction bases unmatched: 6. The CDR3 runs to 15 residues. CDR1 and CDR2 (germline): SGHNT, YYREEE (reference sequence). In DNA form, the CDR3 reads TGTGCCAGCAGCCACCGGACTAGCGGGTTCTACGAGCAGTACTTC. As protein: CASSHRTSGFYEQYF.

This clonotype was recorded many times. The rearrangement joins TRBV6-5 to TRBJ2-1; weak D call: TRBD1 (6 bases). The CDR3 sequence is 12 residues long. The germline V and J ends were trimmed by 5 bases and 8 bases, with 10 bases remaining between them. Germline V gene data show CDR1 as MNHEY and CDR2 as SVGAGI. CDR3 DNA sequence: TGTGCCAGCAGTAAACAGGGTCATGAGCAGTTCTTC. It specifies CASSKQGHEQFF.

This clonotype occurred a few times. The rearrangement uses TRBV3-1 and TRBJ1-1, with a weak D call TRBD1 (6 bases). The V end lost 4 bases, the J end lost 4 bases, and 16 bases lay between the germline ends. Germline-derived CDR1 and CDR2 are LGHDT and YNNKEL (reference sequence). The CDR3 length is 15 residues. CDR3 in DNA: TGTGCCAGCAGCCCAGGGGCTCCGGGAGGCACTGAAGCTTTCTTT. As protein: CASSPGAPGGTEAFF.

In this sample, this clonotype turned up many times. The chain combines TRBV29-1 with TRBJ2-3, with D unclear. Trimming shortened V by 2 bases and J by 2 bases, and 8 bases separated the two germline ends. This CDR3 region has 13 residues. The germline V gene has CDR1 SQVTM and CDR2 ANQGSEA. CDR3 sequence: CSVEWQLTDTQYF. The CDR3 DNA reads TGCAGCGTTGAATGGCAGCTCACAGATACGCAGTATTTT.

This clonotype was seen many times. The chain couples TRBV10-3 to TRBJ2-7; possibly TRBD2 for D (6 bases). Trimming shortened V by 7 bases and J by 1 base, and 17 bases separated the two germline ends. CDR1 ENHRY and CDR2 SYGVKD come from the germline V gene. The CDR3 contains 15 residues. Written as DNA, the CDR3 is TGTGCCATCAACCAGGAAGGAGGGCTTTCCTACGAGCAGTACTTC. Translation: CAINQEGGLSYEQYF.

This clonotype was detected ten times or more. The rearrangement links TRBV10-3 to TRBJ2-1; 9 bases line up with TRBD2. This CDR3 comprises 14 residues. V gave up 5 bases and J gave up 7 bases; unmatched junction bases: 6. The germline gives CDR1 ENHRY, CDR2 SYGVKD. This chain's CDR3 is CAISQAGGGNEQFF. The CDR3 region has the DNA TGTGCCATCAGTCAAGCGGGAGGTGGGAATGAGCAGTTCTTC.

This clonotype was seen many times. The chain recombines TRBV25-1 with TRBJ1-1; TRBD1 matches at 10 bases. V lost 3 bases and J lost 5; bases outside the gene matches: 3. This CDR3 is built from 14 residues. Looked up from germline, CDR1 is MGHDK and CDR2 is SYGVNS. The CDR3 loop is CASSETGGETEAFF. In DNA form, the CDR3 reads TGTGCCAGCAGTGAGACAGGGGGCGAGACTGAAGCTTTCTTT.

A note on this clonotype: Mismatch with germline at one junction end may stem from a read error. The chain links TRBV6-5 to TRBJ1-3, with a weak D call TRBD1 (5 bases). The CDR3 is 17 amino acids. Germline CDR1 MNHEY, CDR2 SVGAGI. CDR3 nucleotide sequence: TGTTCCAGCAGTTACTCGGGTTCGAGGGGCTCTGGAAACACCATATATTTT. This translates into CSSSYSGSRGSGNTIYF.

This clonotype has only a few counts. Possible read error: a much larger clone is one base away. This chain uses TRBV20-1 with TRBJ2-6, with 7 nucleotides matching TRBD1. Germline CDR1 and CDR2: DFQATT and SNEGSKA (reference sequence). After removal of 3 bases from V and 0 bases from J, the junction contained 5 bases not matched to a gene. The CDR3 is 16 amino acids. CDR3 protein: CSARTHRGSGANVLTF. CDR3 DNA sequence: TGCAGTGCTAGGACCCACAGGGGCTCTGGGGCCAACGTCCTGACTTTC.

This clonotype occurred many times. V gene TRBV7-6 combines with J gene TRBJ2-7, with a weak D call TRBD2 (6 bases). Between the trimmed V and J ends, which lost 5 bases and 7 bases, there was a span of 18 bases. The CDR3 length is 14 residues. The V gene's germline CDR1 is SGHVS and CDR2 FNYEAQ. The CDR3 loop is CASSIRDSSSEQYF. The CDR3 DNA reads TGTGCCAGCAGCATCCGGGACTCATCCTCAGAGCAGTACTTC.

This clonotype showed up just a few times. The rearrangement uses TRBV12-3 or TRBV12-4 and TRBJ1-1, with D tentatively TRBD1 (6 bases). CDR3 length: 14 amino acids. V was pared by 5 bases and J by 0 bases, with 10 bases between. CDR3 loop: CASSPQGMNTEAFF. CDR3 nucleotide sequence: TGTGCCAGCAGTCCCCAGGGGATGAACACTGAAGCTTTCTTT.

This clonotype has just a few counts. The chain uses TRBV3-1 and TRBJ1-3; D not certain. The CDR3 runs 16 residues. Trimming left V 0 bases short and J 2 bases short, with 11 bases between. Germline CDR1 LGHDT, CDR2 YNNKEL (reference sequence). The CDR3 DNA reads as TGTGCCAGCAGCCAAGATCGGATCCAACCTGGAAACACCATATATTTT. Its protein is CASSQDRIQPGNTIYF. Full variable domain (missing parts from reference TRBV3-1 and TRBJ1-3): DTAVSQTPKYLVTQMGNDKSIKCEQNLGHDTMYWYKQDSKKFLKIMFSYNNKELIINETVPNRFSPKSPDKAHLNLHINSLELGDSAVYFCASSQDRIQPGNTIYFGEGSWLTVV.

This clonotype has ten or more counts. This chain joins TRBV12-3 or TRBV12-4 and TRBJ2-2, with TRBD1 matching 7 bases. CDR3 size: 14 residues. V lost 5 bases to trimming and J lost 4 bases; unmatched junction nucleotides: 4. The CDR3 protein is CASSKQGTTGELFF. In nucleotides, the CDR3 is TGTGCCAGCAGTAAACAGGGGACCACCGGGGAGCTGTTTTTT.

At least ten counts were recorded for this clonotype. V gene TRBV6-2 or TRBV6-3 combines with J gene TRBJ2-7; perhaps TRBD1 as D (7 bases). CDR3 length: 15 residues. The V gene lost 5 bases and the J gene lost 3 bases, with 17 bases spanning the gap. Germline V gene lookup returns CDR1 MNHEY and CDR2 SVGEGT. The CDR3 region has the DNA TGTGCCAGCAGTGGGGAGGACAGGCTCAACTACGAGCAGTACTTC. Amino acid sequence: CASSGEDRLNYEQYF.

The gene calls are TRBV6-2 or TRBV6-3 and TRBJ2-3; D gene uncertain. Per the germline V gene, CDR1 is MNHEY and CDR2 is SVGEGT. V lost 9 bases and J 2 bases, leaving 18 bases between the germline ends. The CDR3 is 15 residues long. The CDR3 DNA follows: TGTGCCAGTACCCCATGGGCGGAGTTCACAGATACGCAGTATTTT. It translates to CASTPWAEFTDTQYF.

This clonotype was seen repeatedly, ten times or more. The CDR3 sequence: CATSDPTSGRGGNEQFF. For the CDR3, the DNA is TGTGCCACCAGTGATCCTACTAGCGGGAGAGGCGGCAATGAGCAGTTCTTC. V gene TRBV24-1 combines with J gene TRBJ2-1; TRBD2 aligns across 11 bases. The CDR3 consists of 17 residues. V trimming: 3 bases; J trimming: 6 bases; junction bases outside the gene matches: 9. Germline V CDR1 and CDR2: KGHDR, SFDVKD.

The chain employs TRBV4-1 and TRBJ2-7; D is possibly TRBD1 (5 bases). V gave up 1 base and J gave up 7 bases, with 17 bases separating them. The V gene's germline CDR1 is MGHRA and CDR2 YSYEKL. This CDR3 is 15 amino acids long. Here the CDR3 reads CASSQVLAEKGEQYF. The CDR3 nucleotides are TGCGCCAGCAGCCAAGTACTCGCGGAAAAGGGGGAGCAGTACTTC.

This clonotype was seen repeatedly, ten times or more. The rearrangement uses TRBV7-2 and TRBJ1-1, with D perhaps TRBD1 (5 bases). The V gene lost 3 bases and the J gene lost 4 bases, with 12 bases spanning the gap. Germline loops: CDR1 SGHTA, CDR2 FQGNSA. The CDR3 length is 14 residues. The CDR3 region is CASSFRGRGTEAFF. In DNA form, the CDR3 reads TGTGCCAGCAGCTTTAGGGGTCGGGGCACTGAAGCTTTCTTT. The full variable domain, in which reference TRBV7-2 and TRBJ1-1 provide the parts outside the CDR3, is GAGVSQSPSNKVTEKGKDVELRCDPISGHTALYWYRQSLGQGLEFLIYFQGNSAPDKSGLPSDRFSAERTGGSVSTLTIQRTQQEDSAVYLCASSFRGRGTEAFFGQGTRLTVV.

In its sample, this clonotype was seen many times. The V call is TRBV28, the J call TRBJ2-5, with 7 positions matching TRBD1. J gave up 1 base and V 5 bases, and 1 base lay outside the gene matches. Germline loops: CDR1 MDHEN, CDR2 SYDVKM. The CDR3 is made up of 13 amino acids. For the CDR3, the DNA is TGTGCCAGCAGTCCAGGGGGCCAAGAGACCCAGTACTTC. This translates into CASSPGGQETQYF.